The next 27 T cell receptor beta chains were all read from a single sample in a study of cytomegalovirus exposure and HLA in healthy donors. This PCR relied on a set of 60 Vbeta primers and 13 Jbeta primers. Data came from immunoSEQ multiplex PCR; TCRdb stores just in-frame clones and leaves some out. The sample holds about 170,000 clones; 84% are singletons and the top ten take under 5%. Sequencing was done on a sample of PBMCs. Receptors originate from a young man in good health and CMV-seronegative.

In DNA form, the CDR3 reads TGTGCCAGCTCGAGCTTACAGGGATTGGGGCAAGAGACCCAGTACTTC. Amino acid sequence: CASSSLQGLGQETQYF. The gene calls are TRBV18 and TRBJ2-5; possibly TRBD1 for D (6 bases). The germline gives CDR1 KGHSH, CDR2 LQKENI. Trimming removed 6 bases at V and 2 bases at J, with 19 bases between. CDR3 size: 16 residues.

This CDR3 reads CASSSRVVGGYTF. The CDR3 DNA is TGTGCCAGCAGTTCCCGGGTCGTAGGTGGCTACACCTTC. V usage is TRBV28 and J usage is TRBJ1-2; no clear D. The CDR3 consists of 13 residues. CDR1 and CDR2 from the germline V gene are MDHEN and SYDVKM. V was clipped by 4 bases and J by 7 bases, with 13 bases between them.

The chain recombines TRBV6-1 with TRBJ1-5; maybe TRBD1 (5 bases). The CDR3 is 13 amino acids. Germline assignment: CDR1 MNHNS and CDR2 SASEGT. V dropped 6 bases and J dropped 7 bases, with 13 bases sitting between them. CDR3 DNA: TGTGCCAGCAGGTTTTCAGGGTCACAGCCCCAGCATTTT. This sequence encodes CASRFSGSQPQHF.

The chain is built from TRBV6-6 and TRBJ2-5; no definite D call. The CDR3 is made up of 12 amino acids. From germline, CDR1 is MNHNY and CDR2 SVGAGI (reference sequence). The V end lost 8 bases, the J end lost 0 bases, and 7 bases lay between the germline ends. CDR3 region: CASEVDQETQYF. For the CDR3, the DNA is TGTGCCAGCGAGGTGGACCAAGAGACCCAGTACTTC.

The CDR3 loop is CASSLDSDIEQYF. In DNA form, the CDR3 reads TGCGCCAGCAGCTTGGATTCGGACATCGAGCAGTACTTC. J is TRBJ2-7 and V is TRBV5-1, with D perhaps TRBD1 (5 bases). The CDR3 loop spans 13 amino acids. The V and J ends lost 0 bases and 6 bases respectively, with 10 bases between them. The germline CDR1 and CDR2 sequences are SGHRS and YFSETQ.

This rearrangement joins TRBV5-4 to TRBJ1-2; D call uncertain. CDR3 size: 15 residues. CDR1 and CDR2 from the germline V gene are SGHNT and YYREEE (reference sequence). V lost 4 bases and J 8 bases, leaving 21 bases between the germline ends. The CDR3 DNA sequence: TGTGCCAGCAGCAGGCTGCCACAACTCAAGGAGGGCTACACCTTC. Translating gives CASSRLPQLKEGYTF.

The CDR3 nucleotides read TGTGCCAGCAGCCGGACAGCCTACTCCTACGAGCAGTACTTC. It is translated as CASSRTAYSYEQYF. This rearrangement joins TRBV6-1 to TRBJ2-7, with D tentatively TRBD1 (6 bases). Germline V lookup: CDR1 MNHNS, CDR2 SASEGT. The CDR3 runs to 14 residues. V lost 6 bases and J 0 bases, leaving 12 bases between the germline ends.

This chain uses TRBV7-8 with TRBJ1-4, with a tentative D call TRBD1 (5 bases). V was clipped by 1 base and J by 8 bases, with 14 bases between them. This CDR3 has 15 residues. The germline gives CDR1 SGHVS, CDR2 FQNEAQ. CDR3 residues: CASSLVGRVGEKLFF. The CDR3 region has the DNA TGTGCCAGCAGCTTAGTGGGCAGGGTTGGCGAAAAACTGTTTTTT.

The V call is TRBV5-4, the J call TRBJ2-1; TRBD1 aligns across 8 bases. CDR3 length equals 15 residues. Germline values: CDR1 SGHNT, CDR2 YYREEE (reference sequence). J was trimmed by 7 bases and V by 4 bases; bases with no gene match: 10. The CDR3 sequence: CASSRPGQVSNEQFF. CDR3 coding DNA: TGTGCCAGCAGCCGACCGGGACAGGTATCAAATGAGCAGTTCTTC.

V gene TRBV28 combines with J gene TRBJ1-2, with TRBD1 matching 7 bases. Trimming took 6 bases from V and 4 from J; bases not matched to a gene: 2. The CDR3 consists of 12 residues. Germline loops: CDR1 MDHEN, CDR2 SYDVKM. For the CDR3, the DNA is TGTGCCAGCAGGACAGGGACCTATGGCTACACCTTC. Protein product: CASRTGTYGYTF.

V is TRBV27 and J is TRBJ1-1; 8 positions match TRBD1. Trimming took 6 bases from V and 5 from J; bases not matched to a gene: 11. CDR1 is MNHEY, CDR2 SMNVEV, per germline (reference sequence). This CDR3 contains 15 residues. The CDR3 DNA reads TGTGCCAGCAGCCTTCTCACAGGGGGACGGACTGAAGCTTTCTTT. Translating it yields CASSLLTGGRTEAFF.

This chain joins TRBV5-3 and TRBJ1-5, with D hard to call. TRBV5-3 is an ORF, with its function uncertain. The CDR3 is made up of 13 amino acids. V lost 0 bases to trimming and J lost 4 bases, with 5 bases between them. The CDR3 region is CARSLVGNQPQHF. In DNA, the CDR3 is TGTGCCAGAAGCTTGGTCGGTAATCAGCCCCAGCATTTT.

This rearrangement joins TRBV30 to TRBJ2-5; D may be TRBD2 (6 bases). V shed 0 bases and J shed 5 bases, with 7 bases lying between them. The CDR3 has 12 residues. From germline, CDR1 is GTSNPN and CDR2 SVGIG (reference sequence). The CDR3 coding sequence is TGTGCCTGGAGTGTACGGGGGGAGACCCAGTACTTC. Amino acids: CAWSVRGETQYF.

The chain couples TRBV5-1 to TRBJ1-6; D gene ambiguous. The CDR3 length is 15 residues. Per the germline V gene, CDR1 is SGHRS and CDR2 is YFSETQ. Trimming took off 0 bases at V and 8 bases at J, with 12 bases between the two ends. As DNA, the CDR3 is TGCGCCAGCAGCTTGGCGGGTACTATCGATTCACCCCTCCACTTT. Amino acid sequence: CASSLAGTIDSPLHF.

On this clone: Different DNA sequences within this sample yield the same CDR3. The chain uses TRBV28 and TRBJ2-7; D may be TRBD1 (6 bases). The germline V gene encodes CDR1 MDHEN and CDR2 SYDVKM. V was clipped by 4 bases and J by 1 base, with 8 bases between them. This CDR3 has 13 amino acids. The CDR3 here is CASSSGDSYEQYF. CDR3 nucleotides: TGTGCCAGCAGTTCAGGGGATTCCTACGAGCAGTACTTC.

The gene calls are TRBV19 and TRBJ1-6; no firm D call. Germline V CDR1 and CDR2: LNHDA, SQIVND (reference sequence). The germline V and J ends were trimmed by 6 bases and 5 bases, with 8 bases remaining between them. The CDR3 length is 13 residues. CDR3 in DNA: TGTGCCAGTAGCCGGGGTAATAATTCACCCCTCCACTTT. This translates into CASSRGNNSPLHF. Combining the CDR3 with reference TRBV19 and TRBJ1-6 gives the whole variable domain DGGITQSPKYLFRKEGQNVTLSCEQNLNHDAMYWYRQDPGQGLRLIYYSQIVNDFQKGDIAEGYSVSREKKESFPLTVTSAQKNPTAFYLCASSRGNNSPLHFGNGTRLTVT.

This clone was detected once. The chain joins TRBV29-1 to TRBJ2-5; 10 bases are shared with TRBD1. With V trimmed by 5 bases and J by 5 bases, 2 bases remained unmatched. This CDR3 has 12 amino acids. Germline V lookup: CDR1 SQVTM, CDR2 ANQGSEA. This CDR3 reads CSVRTGGETQYF. DNA of the CDR3: TGCAGCGTTAGGACAGGGGGGGAGACCCAGTACTTC.

This rearrangement joins TRBV19 to TRBJ1-1; 10 bases fit TRBD1. After removal of 6 bases from V and 11 bases from J, the junction contained 15 bases not matched to a gene. CDR1 and CDR2 (germline): LNHDA, SQIVND (reference sequence). The CDR3 runs 15 residues. The CDR3 here is CASRSDRGREQKAFF. The CDR3 DNA reads as TGTGCCAGTAGAAGCGACAGGGGGCGTGAACAGAAGGCTTTCTTT.

J is TRBJ1-1 and V is TRBV7-3; D might be TRBD1 (5 bases). The CDR3 runs to 16 residues. V was trimmed by 1 base and J by 4 bases, leaving 16 bases between them. CDR1 is SGHTA and CDR2 is FQGTGA in the germline V gene. The CDR3 DNA sequence: TGTGCCAGCAGCTTAAGCGGGTTTGGGGGAGGCACTGAAGCTTTCTTT. Protein sequence: CASSLSGFGGGTEAFF.

This sequence joins TRBV2 and TRBJ1-4; 9 positions agree with TRBD1. Germline V CDR1 and CDR2: SNHLY, FYNNEI. V shed 6 bases and J 7 bases; nucleotides not matched to a gene: 6. The CDR3 runs 14 residues. The CDR3 nucleotides are TGTGCCAGCAGATTCGGGACAGGGAGTGAAAAACTGTTTTTT. Its translation is CASRFGTGSEKLFF.

The CDR3 spells CASSFPLLAGSQETQYF. The CDR3 bases are TGTGCCAGCAGCTTTCCCTTGCTAGCGGGGAGCCAAGAGACCCAGTACTTC. The V gene is TRBV7-9, the J gene TRBJ2-5, with 9 bases aligning to TRBD2. The CDR3 sequence is 17 residues long. Germline assignment: CDR1 SEHNR and CDR2 FQNEAQ (reference sequence). After removal of 3 bases from V and 1 base from J, the junction contained 9 bases not matched to a gene. The variable domain in full, with the rest retrieved from reference TRBV7-9 and TRBJ2-5, is DTGVSQNPRHKITKRGQNVTFRCDPISEHNRLYWYRQTLGQGPEFLTYFQNEAQLEKSRLLSDRFSAERPKGSFSTLEIQRTEQGDSAMYLCASSFPLLAGSQETQYFGPGTRLLVL.

CDR3 region: CASSPTSGTKKFF. CDR3 DNA sequence: TGCGCCAGCAGCCCCACAAGTGGGACAAAAAAGTTCTTC. The chain joins TRBV4-1 to TRBJ2-1, with D tentatively TRBD1 (6 bases). Trimming removed 4 bases at V and 14 bases at J, with 18 bases between. Germline assignment: CDR1 MGHRA and CDR2 YSYEKL. The CDR3 has 13 amino acids.

V is TRBV10-3 and J is TRBJ2-3, with 10 bases matching TRBD2. Germline CDR1 and CDR2: ENHRY and SYGVKD. The V segment lost 7 bases and the J segment 5 bases; nucleotides outside the gene matches: 15. CDR3 length: 17 amino acids. The CDR3 protein is CAIMAAGGPFGGDTQYF. The CDR3 nucleotides read TGTGCCATCATGGCAGCGGGGGGGCCTTTTGGTGGAGATACGCAGTATTTT.

V is TRBV11-3 and J is TRBJ1-4; a weak D match, TRBD1 (5 bases). CDR1 is SGHNT, CDR2 YENEEA, per germline. This CDR3 contains 17 residues. V lost 1 base to trimming and J lost 2 bases, with 14 bases between them. The CDR3 DNA sequence: TGTGCCAGCAGCTTAGGTGGTGCGGGACGGACTAATGAAAAACTGTTTTTT. This translates into CASSLGGAGRTNEKLFF.

The chain uses TRBV4-2 and TRBJ2-7; no firm D call. The germline CDR1 and CDR2 sequences are LGHNA and YNFKEQ. The CDR3 extends over 14 amino acids. The V end was cut by 1 base, the J end by 3 bases, with 10 bases between. CDR3 sequence reads: CASSQATSSYEQYF. Written as DNA, the CDR3 is TGTGCCAGCAGCCAAGCAACGTCTAGCTACGAGCAGTACTTC.

V and J are TRBV18 and TRBJ2-5, with 7 nucleotides matching TRBD2. V was pared by 3 bases and J by 1 base, with 5 bases of the junction left unmatched. This CDR3 spans 15 amino acids. Germline V gives CDR1 KGHSH, CDR2 LQKENI. The CDR3 is CASSPQGLLQETQYF. The CDR3 bases are TGTGCCAGCTCACCCCAGGGACTACTCCAAGAGACCCAGTACTTC.

This clone has only one observation. The J gene is TRBJ1-1, the V gene TRBV28; a weak D match, TRBD1 (5 bases). The CDR3 extends over 14 amino acids. CDR1 MDHEN and CDR2 SYDVKM come from the germline V gene. V was shortened by 6 bases and J by 4 bases, with 15 bases between the two germline ends. DNA of the CDR3: TGTGCCAGCAGCCCCTCAGGGTTTGGCACTGAAGCTTTCTTT. It yields the protein CASSPSGFGTEAFF.